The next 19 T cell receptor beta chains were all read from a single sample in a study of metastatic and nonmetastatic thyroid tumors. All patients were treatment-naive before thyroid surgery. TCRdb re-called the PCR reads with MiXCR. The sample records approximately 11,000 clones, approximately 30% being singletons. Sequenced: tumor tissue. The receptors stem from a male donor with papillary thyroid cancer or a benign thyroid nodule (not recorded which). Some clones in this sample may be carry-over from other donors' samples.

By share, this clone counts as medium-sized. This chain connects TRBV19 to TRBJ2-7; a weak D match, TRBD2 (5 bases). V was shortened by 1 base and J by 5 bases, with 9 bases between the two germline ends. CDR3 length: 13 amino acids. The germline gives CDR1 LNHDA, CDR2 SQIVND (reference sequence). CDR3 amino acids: CASSIVIGNEQYF. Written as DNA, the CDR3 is TGTGCCAGTAGTATAGTAATCGGGAACGAGCAGTACTTC.

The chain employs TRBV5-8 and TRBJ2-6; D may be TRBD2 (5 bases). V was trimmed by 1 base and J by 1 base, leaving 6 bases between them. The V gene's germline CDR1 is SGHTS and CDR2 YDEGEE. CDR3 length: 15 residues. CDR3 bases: TGTGCCAGCAGCTTGTCGGGGTCTGGGGCCAACGTCCTGACTTTC. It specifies CASSLSGSGANVLTF.

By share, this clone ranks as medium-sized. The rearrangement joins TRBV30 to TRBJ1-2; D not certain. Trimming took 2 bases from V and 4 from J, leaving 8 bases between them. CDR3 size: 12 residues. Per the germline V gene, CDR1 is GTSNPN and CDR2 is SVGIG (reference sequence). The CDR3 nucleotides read TGTGCCTGGAGTATTACTAGCTATGGCTACACCTTC. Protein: CAWSITSYGYTF.

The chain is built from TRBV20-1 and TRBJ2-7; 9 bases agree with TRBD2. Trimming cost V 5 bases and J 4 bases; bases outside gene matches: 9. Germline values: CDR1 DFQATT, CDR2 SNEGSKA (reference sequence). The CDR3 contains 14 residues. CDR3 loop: CSASVAGEGYEQYF. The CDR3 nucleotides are TGCAGTGCTTCCGTAGCGGGAGAAGGGTACGAGCAGTACTTC.

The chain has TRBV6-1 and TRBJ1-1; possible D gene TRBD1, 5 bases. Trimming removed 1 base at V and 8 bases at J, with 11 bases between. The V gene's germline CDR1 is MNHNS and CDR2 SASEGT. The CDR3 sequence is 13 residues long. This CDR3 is CASSEGQPGEAFF. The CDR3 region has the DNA TGTGCCAGCAGTGAAGGACAGCCGGGAGAAGCTTTCTTT.

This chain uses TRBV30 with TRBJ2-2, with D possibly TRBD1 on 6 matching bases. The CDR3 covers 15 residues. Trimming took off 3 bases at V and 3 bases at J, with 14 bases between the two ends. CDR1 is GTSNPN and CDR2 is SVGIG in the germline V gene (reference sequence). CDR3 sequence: CAWRQGLRDTGELFF. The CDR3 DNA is TGTGCCTGGAGACAGGGCCTCAGGGACACCGGGGAGCTGTTTTTT.

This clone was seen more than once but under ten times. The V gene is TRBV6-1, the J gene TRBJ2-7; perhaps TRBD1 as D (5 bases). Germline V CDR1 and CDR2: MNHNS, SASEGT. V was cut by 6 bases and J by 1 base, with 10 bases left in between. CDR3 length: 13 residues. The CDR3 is CASSGHLSYEQYF. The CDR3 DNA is TGTGCCAGCAGCGGACACCTATCCTACGAGCAGTACTTC.

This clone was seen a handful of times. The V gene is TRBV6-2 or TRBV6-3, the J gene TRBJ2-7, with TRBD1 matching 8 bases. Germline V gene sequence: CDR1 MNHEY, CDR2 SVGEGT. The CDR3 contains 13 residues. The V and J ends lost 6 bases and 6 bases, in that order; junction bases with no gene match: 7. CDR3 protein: CASRYVQGGEQYF. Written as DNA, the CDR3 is TGTGCCAGCAGATACGTACAGGGGGGCGAGCAGTACTTC.

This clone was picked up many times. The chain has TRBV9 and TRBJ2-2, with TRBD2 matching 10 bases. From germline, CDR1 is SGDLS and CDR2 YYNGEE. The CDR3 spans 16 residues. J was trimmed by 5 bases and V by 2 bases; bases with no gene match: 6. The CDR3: CASSVGLAGETGELFF. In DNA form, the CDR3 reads TGTGCCAGCAGCGTCGGGCTAGCGGGAGAAACCGGGGAGCTGTTTTTT. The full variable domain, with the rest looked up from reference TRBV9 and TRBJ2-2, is DSGVTQTPKHLITATGQRVTLRCSPRSGDLSVYWYQQSLDQGLQFLIQYYNGEERAKGNILERFSAQQFPDLHSELNLSSLELGDSALYFCASSVGLAGETGELFFGEGSRLTVL.

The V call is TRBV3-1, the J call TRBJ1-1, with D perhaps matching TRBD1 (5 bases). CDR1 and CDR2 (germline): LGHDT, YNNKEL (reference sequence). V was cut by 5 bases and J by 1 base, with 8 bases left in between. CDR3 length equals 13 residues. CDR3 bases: TGTGCCAGCAGCTCGACAGAGAACACTGAAGCTTTCTTT. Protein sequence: CASSSTENTEAFF.

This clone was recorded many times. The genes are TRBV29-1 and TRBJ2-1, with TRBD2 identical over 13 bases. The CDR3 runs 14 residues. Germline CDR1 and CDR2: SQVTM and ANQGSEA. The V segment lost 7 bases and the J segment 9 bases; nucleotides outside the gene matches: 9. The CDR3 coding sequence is TGCAGCGCTCAACTAGCGGGAGGGTTTCCTGAGCAGTTCTTC. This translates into CSAQLAGGFPEQFF.

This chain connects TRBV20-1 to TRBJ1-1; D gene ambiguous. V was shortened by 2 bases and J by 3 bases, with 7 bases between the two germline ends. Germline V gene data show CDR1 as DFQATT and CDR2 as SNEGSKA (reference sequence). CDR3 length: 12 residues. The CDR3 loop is CSARPRDTEAFF. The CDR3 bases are TGCAGTGCTAGACCTAGAGACACTGAAGCTTTCTTT.

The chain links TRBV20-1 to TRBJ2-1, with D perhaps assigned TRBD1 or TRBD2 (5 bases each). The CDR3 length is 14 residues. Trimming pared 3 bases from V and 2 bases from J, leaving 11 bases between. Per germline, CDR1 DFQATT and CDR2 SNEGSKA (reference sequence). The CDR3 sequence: CSARALGAYNEQFF. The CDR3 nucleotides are TGCAGTGCTAGGGCACTAGGGGCCTACAATGAGCAGTTCTTC.

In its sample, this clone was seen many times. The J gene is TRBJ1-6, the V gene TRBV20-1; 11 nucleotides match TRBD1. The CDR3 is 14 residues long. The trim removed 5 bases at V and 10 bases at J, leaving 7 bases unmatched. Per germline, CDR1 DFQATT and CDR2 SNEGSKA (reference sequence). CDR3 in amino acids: CSAYTGTGGSPLHF. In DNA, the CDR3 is TGCAGTGCTTATACCGGGACAGGGGGGTCACCCCTCCACTTT.

The CDR3 nucleotides read TGCGCCAGCGGGGCGGGGGGGCTCACAGATACGCAGTATTTT. Encoded protein: CASGAGGLTDTQYF. The chain uses TRBV5-1 and TRBJ2-3; TRBD2 matches 9 bases. The CDR3 sequence is 14 residues long. Trimming cost V 7 bases and J 2 bases; bases outside gene matches: 5. Germline V CDR1 and CDR2: SGHRS, YFSETQ. Looking up the rest from reference TRBV5-1 and TRBJ2-3 gives the full variable domain: KAGVTQTPRYLIKTRGQQVTLSCSPISGHRSVSWYQQTPGQGLQFLFEYFSETQRNKGNFPGRFSGRQFSNSRSEMNVSTLELGDSALYLCASGAGGLTDTQYFGPGTRLTVL.

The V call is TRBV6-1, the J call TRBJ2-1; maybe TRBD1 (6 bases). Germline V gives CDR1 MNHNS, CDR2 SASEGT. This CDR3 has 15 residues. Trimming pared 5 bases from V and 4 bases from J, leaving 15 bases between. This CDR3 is CASSNPGHNYNEQFF. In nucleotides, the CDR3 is TGTGCCAGCAGTAATCCGGGACACAATTACAATGAGCAGTTCTTC.

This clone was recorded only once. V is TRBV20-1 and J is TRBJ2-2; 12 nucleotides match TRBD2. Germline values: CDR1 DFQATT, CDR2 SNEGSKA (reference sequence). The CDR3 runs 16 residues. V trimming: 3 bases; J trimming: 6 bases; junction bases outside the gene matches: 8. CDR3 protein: CSASRGLAGGPGELFF. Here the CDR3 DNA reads TGCAGTGCTAGTCGGGGTCTAGCGGGAGGGCCCGGGGAGCTGTTTTTT.

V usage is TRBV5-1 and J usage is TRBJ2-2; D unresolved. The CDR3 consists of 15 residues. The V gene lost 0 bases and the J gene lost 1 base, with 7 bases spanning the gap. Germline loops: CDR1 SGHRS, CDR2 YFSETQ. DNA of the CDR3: TGCGCCAGCAGCTTGGCGCAGTTGAACACCGGGGAGCTGTTTTTT. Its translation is CASSLAQLNTGELFF.

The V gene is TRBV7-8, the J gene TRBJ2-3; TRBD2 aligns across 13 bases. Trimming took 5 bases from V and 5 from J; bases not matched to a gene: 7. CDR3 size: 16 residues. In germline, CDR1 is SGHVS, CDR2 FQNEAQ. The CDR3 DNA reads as TGTGCCAGCAGCCCCGGACTAGCGGGAGCGGTAGATACGCAGTATTTT. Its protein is CASSPGLAGAVDTQYF.